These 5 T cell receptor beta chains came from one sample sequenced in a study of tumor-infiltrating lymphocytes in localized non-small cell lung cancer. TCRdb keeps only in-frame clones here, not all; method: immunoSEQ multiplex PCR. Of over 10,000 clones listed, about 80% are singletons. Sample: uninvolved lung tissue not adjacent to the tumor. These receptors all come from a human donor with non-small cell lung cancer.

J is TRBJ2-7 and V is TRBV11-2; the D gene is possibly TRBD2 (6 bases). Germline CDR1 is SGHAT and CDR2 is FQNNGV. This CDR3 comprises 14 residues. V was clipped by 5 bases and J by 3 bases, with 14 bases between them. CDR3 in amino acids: CASSRGTDFYEQYF. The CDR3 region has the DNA TGTGCCAGCAGCCGCGGGACCGATTTCTACGAGCAGTACTTC.

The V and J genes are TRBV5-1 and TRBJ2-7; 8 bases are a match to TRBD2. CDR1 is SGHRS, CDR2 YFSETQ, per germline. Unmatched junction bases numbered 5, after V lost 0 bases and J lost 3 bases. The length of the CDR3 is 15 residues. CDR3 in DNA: TGCGCCAGCAGCTTGGCGGGGGGGGGATTCTACGAGCAGTACTTC. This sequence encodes CASSLAGGGFYEQYF.

CDR3 sequence (DNA): TGTGCCAGCAGTGGCGTCAGAGGATCAGAGACCCAGTACTTC. Residues: CASSGVRGSETQYF. The chain joins TRBV2 to TRBJ2-5; D remains ambiguous. In germline, CDR1 is SNHLY, CDR2 FYNNEI. V shed 4 bases and J shed 4 bases, with 13 bases lying between them. The CDR3 is 14 amino acids.

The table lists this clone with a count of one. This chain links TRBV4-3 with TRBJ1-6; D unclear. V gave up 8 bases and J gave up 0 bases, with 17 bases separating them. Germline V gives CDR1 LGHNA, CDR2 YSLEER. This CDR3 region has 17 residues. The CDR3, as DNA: TGCGCCAGCCGCGTAAGGACGGAGAGCTCCTATAATTCACCCCTCCACTTT. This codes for CASRVRTESSYNSPLHF.

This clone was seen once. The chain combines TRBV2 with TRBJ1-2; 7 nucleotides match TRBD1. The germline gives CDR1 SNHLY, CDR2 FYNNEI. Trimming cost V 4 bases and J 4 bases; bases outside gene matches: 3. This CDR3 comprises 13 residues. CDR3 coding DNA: TGTGCCAGCAGTGTCAACAGGGGCTATGGCTACACCTTC. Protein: CASSVNRGYGYTF.